This passage covers 17 T cell receptor beta chains from one sample sequenced in a study of control samples from healthy donors and cancer patients. Here immunoSEQ multiplex PCR was the method, and the copy in TCRdb shows in-frame clones only, minus some. The sample yields around 80,000 clones, over 75% seen once. Source material: blood. Source of these receptors: a woman aged 50 to 60 in good health.

This chain joins TRBV9 and TRBJ2-7; weak D call: TRBD1 (6 bases). Trimming cost V 2 bases and J 2 bases, with 20 bases left between them. The CDR3 is 17 residues long. Per germline, CDR1 SGDLS and CDR2 YYNGEE. The CDR3 reads CASSVGVHLAGAYEQYF. The CDR3, as DNA: TGTGCCAGCAGCGTTGGGGTCCACTTGGCAGGGGCCTACGAGCAGTACTTC.

CDR3: CASSSRTGGGHEQYF. The CDR3, as DNA: TGTGCCAGCAGCTCCAGGACAGGGGGCGGCCACGAGCAGTACTTC. The chain uses TRBV7-9 and TRBJ2-7; 11 bases agree with TRBD1. V lost 4 bases, J lost 5 bases, and 7 bases stayed unmatched. Germline loops: CDR1 SEHNR, CDR2 FQNEAQ (reference sequence). The CDR3 consists of 15 residues.

The J gene is TRBJ1-2, the V gene TRBV29-1; D perhaps matches TRBD1 (6 bases). The ends were cut back, 3 bases at V and 2 bases at J, with 16 bases in the middle. Germline loops: CDR1 SQVTM, CDR2 ANQGSEA. This CDR3 comprises 15 residues. The CDR3 region has the DNA TGCAGCGTTGATAGGGGGGAACAGGGAAACTATGGCTACACCTTC. This translates into CSVDRGEQGNYGYTF.

The rearrangement joins TRBV5-3 to TRBJ2-7; D not resolved. TRBV5-3 is assigned to the ORF class and has an uncertain function. V was clipped by 3 bases and J by 0 bases, with 13 bases between them. CDR3 length: 15 amino acids. DNA of the CDR3: TGTGCCAGAAGCTGCGGATGCCCCCACTCCTACGAGCAGTACTTC. Translation: CARSCGCPHSYEQYF.

In nucleotides, the CDR3 is TGTGCCAGCAGTTTTGCTAGCGGCGGAACAGATACGCAGTATTTT. Its protein is CASSFASGGTDTQYF. The chain employs TRBV27 and TRBJ2-3; 7 positions match TRBD2. Per the germline V gene, CDR1 is MNHEY and CDR2 is SMNVEV (reference sequence). The CDR3 contains 15 residues. The V and J ends lost 3 bases and 3 bases, in that order; junction bases with no gene match: 6.

The gene calls are TRBV19 and TRBJ2-5; TRBD2 agrees at 10 bases. This CDR3 has 13 residues. V shed 5 bases and J 7 bases; nucleotides not matched to a gene: 4. Germline V gene data show CDR1 as LNHDA and CDR2 as SQIVND (reference sequence). The CDR3 nucleotides read TGTGCCAGTAGTCCGGGGACTAGCGCGACCCAGTACTTC. It specifies CASSPGTSATQYF.

Only a few counts were recorded for this clone. The V gene is TRBV7-2, the J gene TRBJ1-4, with D possibly matching TRBD1 (5 bases). The CDR3 length is 15 residues. Deletions cut 4 bases from V and 4 bases from J, with 13 bases between. CDR1 and CDR2 from the germline V gene are SGHTA and FQGNSA. CDR3: CASSSSWGSNEKLFF. The DNA of the CDR3 is TGTGCCAGCAGCTCATCTTGGGGCAGTAATGAAAAACTGTTTTTT.

Only one count was recorded for this clone. The chain combines TRBV6-5 with TRBJ2-3; TRBD1 aligns across 8 bases. Germline trimming cut 6 bases from V and 3 bases from J; bases unmatched to any gene: 8. The CDR3 is 15 residues long. Germline V gene data show CDR1 as MNHEY and CDR2 as SVGAGI. In nucleotides, the CDR3 is TGTGCCAGCAGCGTAATAGGACAGGGTACAGATACGCAGTATTTT. Translated: CASSVIGQGTDTQYF.

The chain recombines TRBV28 with TRBJ2-3, with 7 nucleotides matching TRBD2. J was trimmed by 5 bases and V by 4 bases; bases with no gene match: 3. Germline lookup yields CDR1 MDHEN and CDR2 SYDVKM. The CDR3 has 13 amino acids. CDR3 residues: CASSSSSGDTQYF. The CDR3, as DNA: TGTGCCAGCAGTTCTTCTAGCGGAGATACGCAGTATTTT.

The chain combines TRBV19 with TRBJ1-5; a possible D gene is TRBD1 (6 bases). The CDR3 is 15 residues long. Trimming removed 10 bases from V and 0 bases from J, with 16 bases in between. CDR1 is LNHDA and CDR2 is SQIVND in the germline V gene (reference sequence). CDR3 nucleotide sequence: TGTGCCACGGAGGGGGACGGTTATAGCAATCAGCCCCAGCATTTT. Protein sequence: CATEGDGYSNQPQHF.

This clone was seen once. The chain couples TRBV30 to TRBJ1-2, with 8 bases identical to TRBD1. Germline V lookup: CDR1 GTSNPN, CDR2 SVGIG (reference sequence). The CDR3 has 13 residues. J lost 4 bases, V lost 4 bases, and 5 bases had no gene match. The chain's CDR3 is CAWNVDRVYGYTF. Written as DNA, the CDR3 is TGTGCCTGGAACGTGGACAGGGTCTATGGCTACACCTTC.

The chain is built from TRBV15 and TRBJ1-4, with D possibly matching TRBD1 (6 bases). The CDR3 loop spans 16 amino acids. The germline V gene has CDR1 LNHNV and CDR2 YYDKDF (reference sequence). V lost 0 bases, J lost 2 bases, and 10 bases lay in between. The CDR3 spells CATSRDGGLTNEKLFF. CDR3 DNA: TGTGCCACCAGCAGAGATGGGGGGCTGACTAATGAAAAACTGTTTTTT.

The chain uses TRBV25-1 and TRBJ2-3, with 7 bases identical to TRBD1. With V trimmed by 5 bases and J by 4 bases, 9 bases remained unmatched. The germline gives CDR1 MGHDK, CDR2 SYGVNS. The CDR3 extends over 15 amino acids. CDR3 sequence: CASSSQGERADTQYF. The CDR3 DNA reads as TGTGCCAGCAGTAGTCAGGGGGAACGGGCAGATACGCAGTATTTT.

The genes are TRBV7-2 and TRBJ2-3; D remains unclear. This CDR3 has 16 residues. Germline V CDR1 and CDR2: SGHTA, FQGNSA. V was cut by 5 bases and J by 6 bases, with 21 bases left in between. The DNA of the CDR3 is TGTGCCAGCAGCCCCTCCCGGGCCATGGTCACGGATACGCAGTATTTT. This translates into CASSPSRAMVTDTQYF.

In nucleotides, the CDR3 is TGTGCCAGCACTCGGGGAGCTAATGAAAAACTGTTTTTT. This sequence encodes CASTRGANEKLFF. This chain links TRBV14 with TRBJ1-4; D not resolved. The CDR3 runs 13 residues. V lost 7 bases to trimming and J lost 3 bases, with 9 bases between them. The germline V gene encodes CDR1 SGHDN and CDR2 FVKESK.

V is TRBV7-9 and J is TRBJ1-1; 7 bases are shared with TRBD1. The CDR3 is 14 residues long. Germline loops: CDR1 SEHNR, CDR2 FQNEAQ (reference sequence). V trimming: 8 bases; J trimming: 6 bases; junction bases outside the gene matches: 12. CDR3 protein: CASGRQGLGPEAFF. The DNA for the CDR3 is TGTGCCAGCGGCCGACAGGGATTAGGACCTGAAGCTTTCTTT. The whole variable domain, filled in from reference TRBV7-9 and TRBJ1-1, reads DTGVSQNPRHKITKRGQNVTFRCDPISEHNRLYWYRQTLGQGPEFLTYFQNEAQLEKSRLLSDRFSAERPKGSFSTLEIQRTEQGDSAMYLCASGRQGLGPEAFFGQGTRLTVV.

The chain joins TRBV11-2 to TRBJ1-3; possibly TRBD1 for D (5 bases). Between the trimmed V and J ends, which lost 3 bases and 0 bases, there was a span of 12 bases. Germline V gene sequence: CDR1 SGHAT, CDR2 FQNNGV. This CDR3 spans 16 amino acids. The CDR3 DNA reads as TGTGCCAGCAGCTTCCAGGGACCTAGCTCTGGAAACACCATATATTTT. Amino acid sequence: CASSFQGPSSGNTIYF.